These 2 T cell receptor beta chains were all obtained from the same sample, sequenced in a study of early T cells in non-severe SARS-CoV-2 infection. TCRdb passed the 5' RACE reads through MiXCR, listing each CDR3 protein once. The data show some 91,000 distinct CDR3 sequences, over 10% seen once. The sequenced material came from whole blood. The receptors originated from an adult who was a healthcare worker with PCR-confirmed SARS-CoV-2 infection or an uninfected control (not recorded which).

The CDR3 is CASSLGGAGLQETQYF. The DNA of the CDR3 is TGTGCCAGCAGCCTTGGAGGGGCGGGCCTCCAAGAGACCCAGTACTTC. V usage is TRBV7-2 and J usage is TRBJ2-5; a weak D match, TRBD2 (6 bases). V lost 5 bases, J lost 1 base, and 17 bases lay in between. The CDR3 loop spans 16 amino acids. Per germline, CDR1 SGHTA and CDR2 FQGNSA.

The chain's CDR3 is CASSQGQGGLYGYTF. In DNA, the CDR3 is TGTGCCAGCAGCCAAGGACAGGGGGGCCTCTATGGCTACACCTTC. This chain joins TRBV14 and TRBJ1-2; TRBD1 agrees at 9 bases. The V gene end was trimmed by 1 base and the J gene end by 4 bases; junction bases not matched to a gene: 4. The CDR3 has 15 residues. CDR1 is SGHDN and CDR2 is FVKESK in the germline V gene.